This T cell receptor (beta chain) stems from a study of cytomegalovirus exposure and HLA in healthy donors. Study findings and constraints: In a later analysis, common viral pathogens appeared linked to several of the most significant clusters. Looking again later, the authors saw that most CMV-associated TCR beta chains seemed HLA-restricted. Through in vitro validation, a few CMV-associated chains were shown to be specific for CMV antigens. There was a cluster of highly shared sequence variants that was likely a sequencing artifact.

PCR amplification relied on 60 Vbeta primers (plus 13 Jbeta primers). TCRdb keeps only in-frame clones here, not all; method: immunoSEQ multiplex PCR. The listing records roughly 110,000 clones. Deletions cut 5 bases from V and 6 bases from J, with 13 bases between. The CDR3 is made up of 14 amino acids. Germline loops: CDR1 MRHNA, CDR2 SNTAGT. Points on this clone: What it binds is unknown.

The TCR sequence derives from a man in his forties or fifties in good health and CMV-seropositive. The chain joins TRBV6-4 to TRBJ2-2; D gene ambiguous. What was sequenced was PBMCs. CDR3 coding DNA: TGTGCCAGCAGTACCCCTACTCTGCCCGGGGAGCTGTTTTTT. It yields the protein CASSTPTLPGELFF.